A selection of T cell receptor beta chains follows, all from one sample in a study of shared clonotypes between healthy human individuals. Using immunoSEQ multiplex PCR, the repertoire was profiled, and TCRdb retains in-frame clones only, with some absent. The sample includes about 2.4 million clones, approximately 94% of them seen just once. Sequenced: naive CD4+ T cells from PBMCs. The receptors come from a man aged 18 to 29 in good health. Some clones in this sample may be carry-over from other donors' samples. Each CDR3 is given with its conserved first and last residue. A D gene is named only where the DNA matches it firmly. Clone size appears in some rows only: once, few, many, or a class for an expanded clone.

abundance,d_gene,v_gene,j_gene,len,CDR3nt,CDR3aa
NA,NA,TRBV19,TRBJ1-2,15,TGTGCCAGTAGTATGGGGCAGGCGGGCGACTATGGCTACACCTTC,CASSMGQAGDYGYTF
NA,NA,TRBV5-6,TRBJ2-4,14,TGTGCCAGCAGCTTGGCCCATACCGCGAACATTCAGTACTTC,CASSLAHTANIQYF
NA,NA,TRBV28,TRBJ1-5,15,TGTGCCAGCAGCCCCTCGGGGTTAGGCAATCAGCCCCAGCATTTT,CASSPSGLGNQPQHF
NA,TRBD1,TRBV7-9,TRBJ1-4,14,TGTGCCAGCAGCCGGACAGGGAGGGCTGAAAAACTGTTTTTT,CASSRTGRAEKLFF
NA,TRBD1,TRBV28,TRBJ1-6,14,TGTGCCAGCAGCTCACCGGGACAGAATTCACCCCTCCACTTT,CASSSPGQNSPLHF
NA,TRBD1,TRBV28,TRBJ1-2,13,TGTGCCAGCTGGAGGGGGCAGGGCTATGGCTACACCTTC,CASWRGQGYGYTF
NA,NA,TRBV4-1,TRBJ2-1,16,TGCGCCAGCAGCCAAGACGCGGAAGTATACGACAATGAGCAGTTCTTC,CASSQDAEVYDNEQFF
NA,TRBD2,TRBV6-5,TRBJ2-1,14,TGTGCCACCAACGGGAGGGAAACCTACAATGAGCAGTTCTTC,CATNGRETYNEQFF
NA,TRBD1,TRBV28,TRBJ2-3,15,TGTGCCAGCACCCCCGGGACAGGGATAACAGATACGCAGTATTTT,CASTPGTGITDTQYF
NA,NA,TRBV28,TRBJ2-7,15,TGTGCCAGCACCGGTCCACGCCAGGGCTCCTACGAGCAGTACTTC,CASTGPRQGSYEQYF
NA,NA,TRBV6-5,TRBJ1-3,14,TGTGCCAGCAGTTTGCAGGGCTCTGGAAACACCATATATTTT,CASSLQGSGNTIYF
NA,NA,TRBV5-1,TRBJ2-3,15,TGCGCCAGCAGACCCCGGACCGCACACACAGATACGCAGTATTTT,CASRPRTAHTDTQYF
few,NA,TRBV11-3,TRBJ1-1,15,TGTGCCAGCAGCTATCACGGGACCCCTCCCACTGAAGCTTTCTTT,CASSYHGTPPTEAFF
NA,TRBD2,TRBV4-1,TRBJ2-3,16,TGCGCCAGCAGCCAAGATTTGCGGGAGCGCACAGATACGCAGTATTTT,CASSQDLRERTDTQYF
NA,NA,TRBV30,TRBJ1-5,13,TGTGCCTGGAGTGTACGTGGAGTACAGCCCCAGCATTTT,CAWSVRGVQPQHF
NA,NA,TRBV2,TRBJ2-7,17,TGTGCCAGCGAGGCACCTAACCGGGACTTAGGGAAGTACGAGCAGTACTTC,CASEAPNRDLGKYEQYF
few,NA,TRBV9,TRBJ1-1,13,TGTGCCAGCAGCGCGGGCCCGAACACTGAAGCTTTCTTT,CASSAGPNTEAFF
NA,TRBD1,TRBV27,TRBJ1-1,14,TGTGCCAGCAGTCGACAGGGGGCGGGCACTGAAGCTTTCTTT,CASSRQGAGTEAFF
once,TRBD1,TRBV29-1,TRBJ2-1,16,TGCAGCGTTGATGAGGGACAGGCTGGCTCCTACAATGAGCAGTTCTTC,CSVDEGQAGSYNEQFF
NA,TRBD2,TRBV11-2,TRBJ2-7,15,TGTGCCAGCAGCTTTTGGACTAGCGGGACCTACGAGCAGTACTTC,CASSFWTSGTYEQYF
NA,TRBD1,TRBV27,TRBJ1-1,15,TGTGCCAGCCGACCCTCCGGGACAGGGAACACTGAAGCTTTCTTT,CASRPSGTGNTEAFF
NA,NA,TRBV6-5,TRBJ2-1,16,TGTGCCAGCAGTTACTGGAAGGGCGGTATGAGGAATGAGCAGTTCTTC,CASSYWKGGMRNEQFF
NA,NA,TRBV6-6,TRBJ2-1,14,TGTGCCAGCAGTGTAACCTTGAGGTACAATGAGCAGTTCTTC,CASSVTLRYNEQFF
NA,TRBD1,TRBV9,TRBJ2-7,15,TGTGCCAGCAGCTCAGGACAGGGGAATATTTACGAGCAGTACTTC,CASSSGQGNIYEQYF
NA,NA,TRBV6-1,TRBJ1-5,14,TGTGCCAGCAGTGAAGCACCGACATATCAGCCCCAGCATTTT,CASSEAPTYQPQHF
NA,TRBD2,TRBV2,TRBJ2-1,16,TGTGCCAGCAGTGAAGGGCGCGAGCGGGGTTACAATGAGCAGTTCTTC,CASSEGRERGYNEQFF
NA,NA,TRBV6-1,TRBJ2-2,15,TGTGCCAGCCCCAGGTCTGGGGTGAACACCGGGGAGCTGTTTTTT,CASPRSGVNTGELFF
NA,NA,TRBV29-1,TRBJ2-1,11,TGCAGCGTTGAAGAGCGCAATGAGCAGTTCTTC,CSVEERNEQFF
NA,NA,TRBV7-2,TRBJ2-1,18,TGTGCCAGCAGCTTCACAACTGCAGGCCGAGGGACCTACAATGAGCAGTTCTTC,CASSFTTAGRGTYNEQFF
NA,NA,TRBV5-1,TRBJ2-7,17,TGCGCCAGCAGCTTGGGAGTAGGGCAGGGAGACACCTACGAGCAGTACTTC,CASSLGVGQGDTYEQYF
NA,NA,TRBV7-9,TRBJ2-7,12,TGTGCCAGCAGCCTGACTAGCTACGAGCAGTACTTC,CASSLTSYEQYF
once,NA,TRBV28,TRBJ1-6,13,TGTGCCAGCAGTTTAGACACAAATTCACCCCTCCACTTT,CASSLDTNSPLHF
NA,TRBD2,TRBV28,TRBJ2-3,15,TGTGCCAGCAGTTTAGATAACGGGGGGAAGAGGACGCAGTATTTT,CASSLDNGGKRTQYF
NA,NA,TRBV21-1,TRBJ1-1,12,TGTGCCAGCAGCCCCCCGACCGCTTGGGCTTTCTTT,CASSPPTAWAFF
NA,NA,TRBV25-1,TRBJ1-2,11,TGTGCCAGCAGCAACAGTTTCGGCTACACCTTC,CASSNSFGYTF
NA,NA,TRBV7-2,TRBJ2-3,16,TGTGCCAGCAGCGGTCGTTCGGGACAACTCAGGGATACGCAGTATTTT,CASSGRSGQLRDTQYF
NA,TRBD2,TRBV5-1,TRBJ2-1,19,TGCGCCAGCAGCCCCCGGAAAGACGAGACGGGAGGGGGTGTGGATGAGCAGTTCTTC,CASSPRKDETGGGVDEQFF
NA,NA,TRBV4-1,TRBJ2-7,14,TGCGCCAGCAGCCAATCTCCCGCCGGGGGCGAGCAGTACTTC,CASSQSPAGGEQYF
once,TRBD2,TRBV9,TRBJ2-1,16,TGTGCCAGCAGCGCCCCTTCGCGGGGGGCTTTGGGTGAGCAGTTCTTC,CASSAPSRGALGEQFF
NA,NA,TRBV2,TRBJ2-1,16,TGTGCCAGCAGTGAAGTCACCCTCCCTGGGCGGTTTGAGCAGTTCTTC,CASSEVTLPGRFEQFF
NA,TRBD2,TRBV28,TRBJ2-1,14,TGTGCCAGCAGTTTCCCCGGGACTAGCGATTCGCAGTTCTTC,CASSFPGTSDSQFF
NA,NA,TRBV7-9,TRBJ2-6,18,TGTGCCAGCCCGCTTAGTACCTCTCTCCGCTCTGGGGCCAACGTCCTGACTTTC,CASPLSTSLRSGANVLTF
NA,NA,TRBV30,TRBJ2-7,15,TGTGCCTGGAGTGGGTCACTAGCATCTTTCTACGAGCAGTACTTC,CAWSGSLASFYEQYF
NA,NA,TRBV28,TRBJ1-2,13,TGTGCCAGCAGGGCGACGGGGTACTATGGCTACACCTTC,CASRATGYYGYTF
NA,TRBD1,TRBV19,TRBJ1-5,17,TGTGCCAGTAGTACCTACAGGGGGCGCTTGTTGAATCAGCCCCAGCATTTT,CASSTYRGRLLNQPQHF